Listed here is a single T cell receptor (beta chain). In the source study's methods: Amplification from reference gene primers served as the basis for estimated nucleated cell counts. Generated by immunoSEQ multiplex PCR, the TCRdb table keeps only in-frame clones and is missing some. That table supplies the V and J calls and clone size; D and trimming were determined from the DNA. The sample yields about 300,000 clones, around 88% seen once. Seattle patients were enrolled while actively infected and followed longitudinally. The V end lost 4 bases, the J end lost 1 base, and 15 bases lay between the germline ends. This CDR3 comprises 16 residues. The germline V gene has CDR1 LNHDA and CDR2 SQIVND (reference sequence). The record originates from a study of blood T cell repertoires in COVID-19.

Sequencing used peripheral blood. The chain combines TRBV19 with TRBJ2-3; weak D call: TRBD2 (6 bases). The receptor comes from a woman aged 30 to 39 with COVID-19, enrolled during active disease. The CDR3 nucleotides are TGTGCCAGTAGTAACCGGTATGGCGGGGGCACAGATACGCAGTATTTT. It specifies CASSNRYGGGTDTQYF.